Each of the 5 T cell receptor beta chains below was sequenced from the same sample in a study of blood T cells in healthy people across ages. With a J-beta primer mix and a sample-barcoded 5' primer, a second PCR ran 7 to 11 cycles. TCRdb analysed the 5' RACE reads with MiXCR anew, one entry per CDR3 protein. This repertoire shows approximately 940,000 distinct CDR3 sequences, about 48% found once; its top ten account for roughly 13%. The source material was blood. These receptors originate from a young man in good health.

This clonotype appeared a few times. The rearrangement links TRBV20-1 to TRBJ2-7; 7 bases line up with TRBD1. The CDR3 consists of 13 residues. Germline V gene data show CDR1 as DFQATT and CDR2 as SNEGSKA (reference sequence). Trimming removed 3 bases from V and 7 bases from J; junction bases left unmatched: 9. CDR3 nucleotide sequence: TGCAGTGCTAGGGTTACAGGGGCTCGGGAGCAGTACTTC. Amino acid sequence: CSARVTGAREQYF.

The chain carries TRBV4-2 and TRBJ2-5; TRBD1 aligns across 9 bases. The end of the DNA is better explained by TRBJ2-7, so the J call may be wrong. Per the germline V gene, CDR1 is LGHNA and CDR2 is YNFKEQ. This CDR3 comprises 15 residues. As DNA, the CDR3 is TGTGCCAGCAGCCATCCCCGGGACAGGGCCCACGAGCAGTACTTC. It codes for CASSHPRDRAHEQYF.

The V call is TRBV9, the J call TRBJ2-1; unclear D gene. The end of the DNA fits TRBJ2-7 better, so the J call may be wrong. The CDR3 length is 14 residues. Germline V lookup: CDR1 SGDLS, CDR2 YYNGEE. CDR3 amino acids: CAVAPADSYNEQYF. CDR3 nucleotide sequence: TGTGCCGTAGCCCCAGCCGACTCCTACAATGAGCAGTACTTC.

This clonotype has only one observation. V usage is TRBV27 and J usage is TRBJ1-4, with D hard to call. Trimming stripped 4 bases from V and 6 bases from J, with 12 bases between. The CDR3 totals 14 residues. Germline-derived CDR1 and CDR2 are MNHEY and SMNVEV (reference sequence). The CDR3 DNA is TGTGCCAGCAGTTCGCCGGAACGGGATGAAAAACTGTTTTTT. Translating gives CASSSPERDEKLFF.

The gene calls are TRBV9 and TRBJ1-1; no definite D call. Per the germline V gene, CDR1 is SGDLS and CDR2 is YYNGEE. V lost 3 bases and J 0 bases, leaving 9 bases between the germline ends. The CDR3 contains 14 residues. CDR3 protein: CASSEPTLNTEAFF. The CDR3 coding sequence is TGTGCCAGCAGCGAGCCAACCTTGAACACTGAAGCTTTCTTT.